The T cell receptor beta chain described here comes from a study of regulatory and conventional T cells in RAG deficiency. The study's findings and limits: In Omenn syndrome, Treg and Tconv repertoires overlapped >80%. Omenn syndrome and CID/AS patients had roughly 100-fold fewer unique Treg TCR beta sequences, versus approximately 9.8-fold elsewhere. Sorted Omenn CD25-high CD127-low cells may not be bona fide Tregs. Shannon entropy was markedly lower and Simpson indices higher in RAG-deficient patients than control T-cell subsets.

Details on this clone: The antigen is undetermined.

The sorted regulatory T cells were CD4+, CD25-high and CD127-low, with genomic DNA sequenced. Repertoires were generated with immunoSEQ multiplex PCR, while TCRdb's copy carries only in-frame clones and drops some. The table includes over 7,000 clones, about 93% detected once. After removal of 6 bases from V and 6 bases from J, the junction contained 9 bases not matched to a gene. This CDR3 has 13 amino acids. Germline V lookup: CDR1 SQVTM, CDR2 ANQGSEA. This sample also appeared in a second study, on regulatory T cells. According to that study: The PCR used 52 TRBV and 13 TRBJ primers.

Input material: CD127- CD25+ CD4+ Tregs sorted from blood. The TCR was taken from a human donor in good health. J is TRBJ1-1 and V is TRBV29-1, with 8 bases aligning to TRBD1. The CDR3 spells CSVKPGQGSEAFF. CDR3 coding DNA: TGCAGCGTCAAACCAGGACAGGGTTCTGAAGCTTTCTTT.